This T cell receptor (beta chain) is from a study of shared clonotypes between healthy human individuals. Source study methods: Junction-only sequences without quality scores came from ImmunoSEQ, so filtering differed. This table comes from immunoSEQ multiplex PCR, and its TCRdb copy is limited to in-frame clones, with some not included. V and J calls and clone size come straight from that table; D and trimming were deduced from the DNA. The repertoire includes 450,000 to 550,000 clones, 70% to 80% of them detected once, and 10% to 15% sits in the top ten. Donors, without exception, were Caucasian adults residing in Nashville, Tennessee. The sequence was obtained from a woman between 40 and 50 years old in good health. Some clones in this sample may be carry-over from other donors' samples. Sequencing used PBMCs.

CDR3 sequence: CASSPSGSRSYEQYF. DNA of the CDR3: TGTGCCAGCAGTCCAAGCGGGAGCCGCTCCTACGAGCAGTACTTC. The chain carries TRBV28 and TRBJ2-7, with 8 bases identical to TRBD2. The CDR3 consists of 15 residues. The germline V gene encodes CDR1 MDHEN and CDR2 SYDVKM. The J segment lost 0 bases and the V segment lost 5 bases, leaving 6 bases of the junction unmatched.